This is a list of T cell receptor beta chains from one sample in a study of cytomegalovirus exposure and HLA in healthy donors. Produced via immunoSEQ multiplex PCR; TCRdb's table is partial and in-frame only. Of a few hundred thousand clones in the sample, 86% were seen once. Material for sequencing was PBMCs. These receptors were collected from a woman between 18 and 29 years old in good health and CMV-seronegative. Each CDR3 is given with its conserved first and last residue. The order of the fields is J gene, clone size, V gene, D gene, CDR3 DNA, CDR3 protein. D genes are given only for firm matches. Rows may omit the clone size; those that give it use once, few, many or a size class.

TRBJ2-3 . TRBV28 . TGTGCCAGCAGTTTATCGTCGGGAGTAGGTATAGTAGATACGCAGTATTTT CASSLSSGVGIVDTQYF
TRBJ2-6 . TRBV4-2 TRBD2 TGTGCCAGCAGCCCCCGGGAGGACACCCCTGGGGCCAACGTCCTGACTTTC CASSPREDTPGANVLTF
TRBJ1-5 . TRBV4-3 . TGCGCCAGCAGCCAAGATTCCGGGGTTAATCAGCCCCAGCATTTT CASSQDSGVNQPQHF
TRBJ1-2 . TRBV27 . TGTGCCAGCAGTTTAAGGGGCTATGGCTACACCTTC CASSLRGYGYTF
TRBJ2-1 . TRBV19 . TGTGCCAGTAGTATCCCCGGCGGAGGCTACAATGAGCAGTTCTTC CASSIPGGGYNEQFF
TRBJ2-4 . TRBV7-2 . TGTGCCAGCAGCCCCCAGGGGACCCGTGGTGACATTCAGTACTTC CASSPQGTRGDIQYF
TRBJ1-2 . TRBV28 . TGTGCCAGCAGTTTAGATGCAGGTGCCTATGGCTACACCTTC CASSLDAGAYGYTF
TRBJ2-7 few TRBV5-1 TRBD1 TGCGCCAGCAGCCCCAATCCCGGGACAGGGAATTCCGAGCAGTACTTC CASSPNPGTGNSEQYF
TRBJ1-4 . TRBV28 TRBD1 TGTGCCAGCAGCCCTCCGGGACAGGGAAATGAAAAACTGTTTTTT CASSPPGQGNEKLFF
TRBJ1-1 . TRBV12-2 . TGTGCAAGTCGCTTAAGGGGTTGTAGGGTGCAAGCTTTCTTT CASRLRGCRVQAFF
TRBJ2-7 . TRBV18 . TGTGCCAGCTCACCAAGGACAGACTACGAGCAGTACTTC CASSPRTDYEQYF
TRBJ2-1 . TRBV7-9 . TGTGCCAGCAGCCCCCGGGAGTCGGCTGAGCAGTTCTTC CASSPRESAEQFF
TRBJ1-1 . TRBV7-6 . TGTGCCAGCAGCTTAGGGGAGACGAACACTGAAGCTTTCTTT CASSLGETNTEAFF
TRBJ2-7 . TRBV7-2 . TGTGCCAGCAGCTTAGGACCCAGCCGCGGAGAGCAGTACTTC CASSLGPSRGEQYF
TRBJ1-1 . TRBV13 . TGTGCCAGCAGCCCCGGACCGGGAAACACTGAAGCTTTCTTT CASSPGPGNTEAFF
TRBJ2-5 few TRBV18 TRBD2 TGTGCCAGCTCACCATGGATCGGTGGAGAAATAGCGGGAACCCAAGAGACCCAGTACTTC CASSPWIGGEIAGTQETQYF
TRBJ1-4 . TRBV14 . TGTGCCAGCAGCCAAGGGTCGTTCAGGGGCCTTGGCGAAAAACTGTTTTTT CASSQGSFRGLGEKLFF
TRBJ2-7 . TRBV10-3 TRBD2 TGTGCCATCAGATCAGCGGGAGGGCCTCTCGAGCAGTACTTC CAIRSAGGPLEQYF
TRBJ2-5 . TRBV5-8 TRBD1 TGTGCCAGCAGCTTGACAGGGGCTACACAAGAGACCCAGTACTTC CASSLTGATQETQYF
TRBJ1-2 . TRBV28 TRBD1 TGTGCCAGCAGTTTGCCCGGGACAGGGGACTATGGCTACACCTTC CASSLPGTGDYGYTF
TRBJ2-1 . TRBV2 TRBD2 TGTGCCAGCACCGGAGCTGACAGCGGGATCGAGAATGAGCAGTTCTTC CASTGADSGIENEQFF
TRBJ2-7 . TRBV4-3 . TGCGCCAGCAGCCAATCTAGTGTTGCGCCGTCGGTCCACGAGCAGTACTTC CASSQSSVAPSVHEQYF
TRBJ2-5 . TRBV13 TRBD1 TGTGCCAGCAGCTACCGGAGGTCGGGACAGGGTCAGACCCAGTACTTC CASSYRRSGQGQTQYF
TRBJ2-3 . TRBV5-6 . TGTGCCAGCAGCTTGGAGTGGCAGGGGAAGTATTTT CASSLEWQGKYF
TRBJ2-4 few TRBV6-1 . TGTGCCAGCAGTGAGTCCAGGCCCTTCGATAACATTCAGTACTTC CASSESRPFDNIQYF
TRBJ2-1 . TRBV9 TRBD2 TGTGCCAGCAGCGTCACCGGGACTAGTGATGAGCAGTTCTTC CASSVTGTSDEQFF
TRBJ2-1 . TRBV28 . TGTGCCAGCAGTTTACCGGGAAAGGCCTATGAGCAGTTCTTC CASSLPGKAYEQFF
TRBJ2-7 . TRBV14 TRBD2 TGTGCCAGCAGCCCTCGGGCTAGCGGGTCCGACGAGCAGTACTTC CASSPRASGSDEQYF
TRBJ2-4 . TRBV5-1 TRBD2 TGCGCCAGCAGCTCCTTAGCGGGATTAGCCAAAAACATTCAGTACTTC CASSSLAGLAKNIQYF
TRBJ2-7 once TRBV28 . TGTGCCAGCAACAGTGCCTACGAGCAGTACTTC CASNSAYEQYF
TRBJ2-1 . TRBV15 . TGTGCCACCAGCAGAGTTCGGAGCGAGCAGTTCTTC CATSRVRSEQFF
TRBJ1-1 . TRBV11-2 . TGTGCCAGCAGCTTAGTCCAGGCTGAAGCTTTCTTT CASSLVQAEAFF
TRBJ1-2 . TRBV7-2 . TGTGCCAGCAGCTCCCAGACGGGGGGAGGAAGCTATGGCTACACCTTC CASSSQTGGGSYGYTF
TRBJ2-1 few TRBV6-4 TRBD2 TGTGCCAGCAGTGCATCCGGGACTAGCGGCTACAATGAGCAGTTCTTC CASSASGTSGYNEQFF
TRBJ1-5 . TRBV9 . TGTGCCAGCACCCCAGGACAGAGCAATCAGCCCCAGCATTTT CASTPGQSNQPQHF
TRBJ2-7 . TRBV6-1 . TGTGCCAGCATCCTGGGGTCAGACAGCTCCTACGAGCAGTACTTC CASILGSDSSYEQYF
TRBJ2-2 . TRBV7-8 . TGTGCCAGCAATTTTCCGCTAGGGGACACCGGGGAGCTGTTTTTT CASNFPLGDTGELFF
TRBJ2-2 few TRBV6-6 . TGTGCCAGCAGGGGCCAGGGGAACACCGGGGAGCTGTTTTTT CASRGQGNTGELFF
TRBJ1-4 . TRBV13 . TGTGCCAGCAGCTTTGGGGATCCGGGAGAAGAAAACAAACTGTTTTTT CASSFGDPGEENKLFF
TRBJ2-3 once TRBV5-1 . TGCGCCAGCAGGTTCTCTCCTAGCACAGATACGCAGTATTTT CASRFSPSTDTQYF
TRBJ1-2 . TRBV11-1 TRBD1 TGTGCCAGCAGCTCCGGGACAGGTGGCTACACCTTC CASSSGTGGYTF
TRBJ2-1 . TRBV27 TRBD1 TGTGCCAGCAGTTTTGTAGGACAGGGGGCGCCCGATGAGCAGTTCTTC CASSFVGQGAPDEQFF
TRBJ2-5 . TRBV4-1 TRBD1 TGCGCCAGCAGCCTGAACGACAGGGGGCTGGGGGAGACCCAGTACTTC CASSLNDRGLGETQYF
TRBJ2-5 . TRBV28 . TGTGCCAGCAACCACTTTCTGCCCCAAGAGACCCAGTACTTC CASNHFLPQETQYF
TRBJ1-5 . TRBV2 . TGTGCCAGCAGTGGACAGAGCAATCAGCCCCAGCATTTT CASSGQSNQPQHF
TRBJ2-6 . TRBV9 . TGTGCCAGCAGCCCTCGGGGGACAGACTCTGGGGCCAACGTCCTGACTTTC CASSPRGTDSGANVLTF
TRBJ2-1 . TRBV11-2 . TGTGCCAGCAGCGCCGCTAGCTTGTCTGGCAATGAGCAGTTCTTC CASSAASLSGNEQFF
TRBJ1-5 . TRBV29-1 . TGCAGCGTTGTGGCAGGGGATCAGCCCCAGCATTTT CSVVAGDQPQHF
TRBJ2-7 . TRBV25-1 TRBD2 TGTGCCAGCAGTGAGAGCGGGAGGAGCTCCTACGAGCAGTACTTC CASSESGRSSYEQYF
TRBJ2-1 . TRBV29-1 TRBD2 TGCAGCGTCACTAGCGGGAGTTTCAATGAGCAGTTCTTC CSVTSGSFNEQFF
TRBJ2-7 . TRBV10-3 . TGTGCCATCAGTGAGTCCGAGGGCTTCGGGTACGAGCAGTACTTC CAISESEGFGYEQYF
TRBJ2-7 few TRBV14 . TGTGCCAGCAGCCAAGGCCACATCCACGAGCAGTACTTC CASSQGHIHEQYF
TRBJ2-7 . TRBV28 . TGTGCCACCACGGGGGGCCCAGACGAGCAGTACTTC CATTGGPDEQYF
TRBJ1-3 . TRBV7-3 . TGTGCCAGCAGCCCGCAGACAGGTTCAAACACCATATATTTT CASSPQTGSNTIYF
TRBJ2-7 . TRBV4-1 TRBD2 TGCGCCAGCAGCCAAATTGGGACAACTAGCGGGAGTAAGTACGAGCAGTACTTC CASSQIGTTSGSKYEQYF
TRBJ2-2 . TRBV7-8 TRBD2 TGTGCCAGCAGCTTTCCCCAACTAGCGGGAACGAACACCGGGGAGCTGTTTTTT CASSFPQLAGTNTGELFF
TRBJ1-1 . TRBV6-1 TRBD1 TGTGCCACCGAGACAGGGACGAACACTGAAGCTTTCTTT CATETGTNTEAFF
TRBJ2-5 . TRBV6-6 TRBD1 TGTGCCAGCAGTCTGACAGGGTCCGGGACCCAGTACTTC CASSLTGSGTQYF
TRBJ1-1 . TRBV2 TRBD1 TGTGCCAGCAGCGGGACAGGAGACACTGAAGCTTTCTTT CASSGTGDTEAFF